The following is a T cell receptor (beta chain) sequence with its context. The data are from a study of blood T cell repertoires in COVID-19. Turning to the study itself: Sources were T cells, B-cell-depleted T cells, or PBMCs; the material itself was cDNA or gDNA.

Each participant's cohort was designated according to participant-reported clinical history. Methods used by the authors: Quantification of nucleated cells was approximated via reference gene primer amplification. Produced via immunoSEQ multiplex PCR; TCRdb's table is partial and in-frame only. V and J calls and clone size follow that table, whereas D and trimming were derived from the DNA. The repertoire holds approximately 160,000 clones, with around 84% as singletons. The V gene end was trimmed by 2 bases and the J gene end by 4 bases; junction bases not matched to a gene: 8. Germline CDR1 and CDR2: SGHRS and YFSETQ. This CDR3 is built from 16 residues.

The source is a woman aged 50 to 60 who had recovered from COVID-19. Sequenced sample: PBMCs or T cells enriched from blood (not recorded which). This rearrangement joins TRBV5-1 to TRBJ1-3, with 8 bases aligning to TRBD1. The CDR3 is CASSLVGQAWGNTIYF. The CDR3 DNA reads as TGCGCCAGCAGCTTAGTGGGACAGGCGTGGGGAAACACCATATATTTT.